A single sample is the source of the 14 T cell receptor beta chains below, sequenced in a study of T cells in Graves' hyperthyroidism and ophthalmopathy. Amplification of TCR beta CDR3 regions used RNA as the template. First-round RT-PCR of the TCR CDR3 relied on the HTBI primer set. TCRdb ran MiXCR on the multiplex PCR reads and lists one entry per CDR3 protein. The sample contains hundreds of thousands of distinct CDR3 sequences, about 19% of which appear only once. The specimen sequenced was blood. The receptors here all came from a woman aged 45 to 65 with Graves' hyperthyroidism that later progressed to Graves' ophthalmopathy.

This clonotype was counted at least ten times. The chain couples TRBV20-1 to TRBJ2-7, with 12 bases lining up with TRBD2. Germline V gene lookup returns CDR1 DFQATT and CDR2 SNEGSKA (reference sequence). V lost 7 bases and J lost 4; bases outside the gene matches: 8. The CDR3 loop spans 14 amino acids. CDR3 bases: TGCAGTGGAAGGACTAGCGGGGTGATGTACGAGCAGTACTTC. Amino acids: CSGRTSGVMYEQYF.

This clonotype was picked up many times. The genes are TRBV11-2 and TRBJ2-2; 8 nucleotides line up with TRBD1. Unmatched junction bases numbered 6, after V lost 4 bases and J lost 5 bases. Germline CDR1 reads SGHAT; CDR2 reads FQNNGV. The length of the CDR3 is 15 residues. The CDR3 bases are TGTGCCAGCAGCTCTTGGACAGGGCGAACCGGGGAGCTGTTTTTT. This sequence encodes CASSSWTGRTGELFF. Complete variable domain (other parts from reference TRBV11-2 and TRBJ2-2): EAGVAQSPRYKIIEKRQSVAFWCNPISGHATLYWYQQILGQGPKLLIQFQNNGVVDDSQLPKDRFSAERLKGVDSTLKIQPAKLEDSAVYLCASSSWTGRTGELFFGEGSRLTVL.

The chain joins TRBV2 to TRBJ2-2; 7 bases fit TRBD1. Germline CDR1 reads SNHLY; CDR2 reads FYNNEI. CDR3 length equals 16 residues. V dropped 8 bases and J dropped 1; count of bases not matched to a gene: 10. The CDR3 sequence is CASRSGGPRNTGELFF. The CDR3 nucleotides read TGTGCCAGCCGATCAGGGGGTCCTCGGAACACCGGGGAGCTGTTTTTT.

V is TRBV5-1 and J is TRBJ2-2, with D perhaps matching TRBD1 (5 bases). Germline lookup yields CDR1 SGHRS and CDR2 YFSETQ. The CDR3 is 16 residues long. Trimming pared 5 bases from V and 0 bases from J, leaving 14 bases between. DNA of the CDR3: TGCGCCAGCAGACAGGTGGGCAGCGCGAACACCGGGGAGCTGTTTTTT. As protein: CASRQVGSANTGELFF.

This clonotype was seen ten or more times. CDR3 amino acids: CASSLGSGNQPQHF. The CDR3, as DNA: TGTGCCAGCAGCCTTGGCAGTGGCAATCAGCCCCAGCATTTT. This chain connects TRBV7-9 to TRBJ1-5, with D hard to call. This CDR3 has 14 residues. The germline gives CDR1 SEHNR, CDR2 FQNEAQ (reference sequence). V shed 5 bases and J shed 2 bases, with 10 bases lying between them. Full variable domain (missing parts from reference TRBV7-9 and TRBJ1-5): DTGVSQNPRHKITKRGQNVTFRCDPISEHNRLYWYRQTLGQGPEFLTYFQNEAQLEKSRLLSDRFSAERPKGSFSTLEIQRTEQGDSAMYLCASSLGSGNQPQHFGDGTRLSIL.

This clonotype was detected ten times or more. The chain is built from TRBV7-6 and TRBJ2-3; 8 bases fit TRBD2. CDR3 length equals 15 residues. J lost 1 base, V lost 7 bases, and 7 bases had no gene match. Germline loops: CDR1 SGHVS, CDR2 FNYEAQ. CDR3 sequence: CASTGGRGGTDTQYF. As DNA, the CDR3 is TGTGCCAGCACCGGAGGGCGGGGGGGCACAGATACGCAGTATTTT.

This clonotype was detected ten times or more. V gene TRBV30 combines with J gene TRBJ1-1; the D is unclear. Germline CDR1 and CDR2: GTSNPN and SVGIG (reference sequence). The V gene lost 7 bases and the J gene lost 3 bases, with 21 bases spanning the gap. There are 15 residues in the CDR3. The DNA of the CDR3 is TGTGCCTTATACCCCAGCCTCGGGTGGGACACTGAAGCTTTCTTT. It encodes CALYPSLGWDTEAFF.

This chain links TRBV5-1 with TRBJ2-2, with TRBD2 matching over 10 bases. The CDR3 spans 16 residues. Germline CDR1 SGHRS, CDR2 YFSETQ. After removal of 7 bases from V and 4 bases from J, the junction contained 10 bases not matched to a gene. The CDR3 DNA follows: TGCGCCAGCCTCACCAGGACTAGCGGCCCCACCGGGGAGCTGTTTTTT. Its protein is CASLTRTSGPTGELFF. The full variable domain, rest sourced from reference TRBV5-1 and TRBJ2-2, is KAGVTQTPRYLIKTRGQQVTLSCSPISGHRSVSWYQQTPGQGLQFLFEYFSETQRNKGNFPGRFSGRQFSNSRSEMNVSTLELGDSALYLCASLTRTSGPTGELFFGEGSRLTVL.

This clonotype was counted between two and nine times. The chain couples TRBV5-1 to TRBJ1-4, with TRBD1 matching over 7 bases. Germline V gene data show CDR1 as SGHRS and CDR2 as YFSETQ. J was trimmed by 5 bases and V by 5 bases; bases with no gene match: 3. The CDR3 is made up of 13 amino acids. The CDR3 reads CASSGTENEKLFF. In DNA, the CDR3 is TGCGCCAGCAGTGGGACAGAAAATGAAAAACTGTTTTTT.

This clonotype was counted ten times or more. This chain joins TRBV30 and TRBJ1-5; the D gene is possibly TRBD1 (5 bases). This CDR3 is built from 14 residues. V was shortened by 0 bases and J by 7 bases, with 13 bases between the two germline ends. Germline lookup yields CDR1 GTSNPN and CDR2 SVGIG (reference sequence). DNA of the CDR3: TGTGCCTGGAGTGTACGTTCCAGGGACCAGCCCCAGCATTTT. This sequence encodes CAWSVRSRDQPQHF.

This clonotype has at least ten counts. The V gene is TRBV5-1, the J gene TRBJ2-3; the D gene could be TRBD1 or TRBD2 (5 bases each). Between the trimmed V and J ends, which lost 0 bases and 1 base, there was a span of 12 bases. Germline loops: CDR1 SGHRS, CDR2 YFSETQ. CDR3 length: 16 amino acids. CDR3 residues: CASSLGGATGTDTQYF. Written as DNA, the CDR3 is TGCGCCAGCAGCTTGGGAGGGGCGACTGGCACAGATACGCAGTATTTT.

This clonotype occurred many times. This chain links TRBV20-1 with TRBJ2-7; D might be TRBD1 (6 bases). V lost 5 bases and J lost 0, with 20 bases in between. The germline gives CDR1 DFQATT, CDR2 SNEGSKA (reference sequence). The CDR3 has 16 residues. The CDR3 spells CSAATYRDLNSYEQYF. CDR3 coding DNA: TGCAGTGCTGCCACTTACAGGGATCTCAACTCCTACGAGCAGTACTTC.

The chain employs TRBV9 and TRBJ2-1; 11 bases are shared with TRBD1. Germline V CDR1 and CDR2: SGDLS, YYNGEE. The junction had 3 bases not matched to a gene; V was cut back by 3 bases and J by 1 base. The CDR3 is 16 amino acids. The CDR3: CASSAGTGGSYNEQFF. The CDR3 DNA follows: TGTGCCAGCAGCGCCGGGACAGGGGGATCCTACAATGAGCAGTTCTTC.

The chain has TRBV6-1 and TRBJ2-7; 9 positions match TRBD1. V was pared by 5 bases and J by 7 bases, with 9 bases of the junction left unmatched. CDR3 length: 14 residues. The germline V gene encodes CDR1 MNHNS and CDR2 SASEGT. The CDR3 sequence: CASSSPGQGGEQYF. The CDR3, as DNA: TGTGCCAGCAGTAGTCCGGGACAGGGCGGAGAGCAGTACTTC.